This paragraph reports one TCR beta chain. Antigen: not known. This entry comes from a study of long-term antiretroviral therapy in people with HIV. Study background: The earliest samples came from an era when ART typically awaited falling CD4 counts.

CDR3 length: 17 amino acids. V gave up 1 base and J gave up 1 base, with 15 bases separating them. The germline gives CDR1 SGHTA, CDR2 FQGNSA. It was version v3.0 of the immunoSEQ assay that was run at survey level. Libraries were prepared by immunoSEQ multiplex PCR; TCRdb keeps only in-frame clonotypes and omits some of them. The top ten clones hold under 4% of a sample with about 21,000 clones, more than 75% of them seen once. Study findings and constraints: Post-ART diversity increased but stayed below transplant donor controls.

Sequences were derived from unsorted PBMCs, sampled 2.3 years after starting antiretroviral therapy. The clonotype was recovered from a man aged 55 to 70 with HIV. The chain uses TRBV7-2 and TRBJ2-3; D may correspond to TRBD1 or TRBD2 (5 bases each). CDR3 sequence: CASSLDLREGGTDTQYF. The CDR3 DNA reads TGTGCCAGCAGCTTAGATCTCCGGGAAGGGGGCACAGATACGCAGTATTTT.